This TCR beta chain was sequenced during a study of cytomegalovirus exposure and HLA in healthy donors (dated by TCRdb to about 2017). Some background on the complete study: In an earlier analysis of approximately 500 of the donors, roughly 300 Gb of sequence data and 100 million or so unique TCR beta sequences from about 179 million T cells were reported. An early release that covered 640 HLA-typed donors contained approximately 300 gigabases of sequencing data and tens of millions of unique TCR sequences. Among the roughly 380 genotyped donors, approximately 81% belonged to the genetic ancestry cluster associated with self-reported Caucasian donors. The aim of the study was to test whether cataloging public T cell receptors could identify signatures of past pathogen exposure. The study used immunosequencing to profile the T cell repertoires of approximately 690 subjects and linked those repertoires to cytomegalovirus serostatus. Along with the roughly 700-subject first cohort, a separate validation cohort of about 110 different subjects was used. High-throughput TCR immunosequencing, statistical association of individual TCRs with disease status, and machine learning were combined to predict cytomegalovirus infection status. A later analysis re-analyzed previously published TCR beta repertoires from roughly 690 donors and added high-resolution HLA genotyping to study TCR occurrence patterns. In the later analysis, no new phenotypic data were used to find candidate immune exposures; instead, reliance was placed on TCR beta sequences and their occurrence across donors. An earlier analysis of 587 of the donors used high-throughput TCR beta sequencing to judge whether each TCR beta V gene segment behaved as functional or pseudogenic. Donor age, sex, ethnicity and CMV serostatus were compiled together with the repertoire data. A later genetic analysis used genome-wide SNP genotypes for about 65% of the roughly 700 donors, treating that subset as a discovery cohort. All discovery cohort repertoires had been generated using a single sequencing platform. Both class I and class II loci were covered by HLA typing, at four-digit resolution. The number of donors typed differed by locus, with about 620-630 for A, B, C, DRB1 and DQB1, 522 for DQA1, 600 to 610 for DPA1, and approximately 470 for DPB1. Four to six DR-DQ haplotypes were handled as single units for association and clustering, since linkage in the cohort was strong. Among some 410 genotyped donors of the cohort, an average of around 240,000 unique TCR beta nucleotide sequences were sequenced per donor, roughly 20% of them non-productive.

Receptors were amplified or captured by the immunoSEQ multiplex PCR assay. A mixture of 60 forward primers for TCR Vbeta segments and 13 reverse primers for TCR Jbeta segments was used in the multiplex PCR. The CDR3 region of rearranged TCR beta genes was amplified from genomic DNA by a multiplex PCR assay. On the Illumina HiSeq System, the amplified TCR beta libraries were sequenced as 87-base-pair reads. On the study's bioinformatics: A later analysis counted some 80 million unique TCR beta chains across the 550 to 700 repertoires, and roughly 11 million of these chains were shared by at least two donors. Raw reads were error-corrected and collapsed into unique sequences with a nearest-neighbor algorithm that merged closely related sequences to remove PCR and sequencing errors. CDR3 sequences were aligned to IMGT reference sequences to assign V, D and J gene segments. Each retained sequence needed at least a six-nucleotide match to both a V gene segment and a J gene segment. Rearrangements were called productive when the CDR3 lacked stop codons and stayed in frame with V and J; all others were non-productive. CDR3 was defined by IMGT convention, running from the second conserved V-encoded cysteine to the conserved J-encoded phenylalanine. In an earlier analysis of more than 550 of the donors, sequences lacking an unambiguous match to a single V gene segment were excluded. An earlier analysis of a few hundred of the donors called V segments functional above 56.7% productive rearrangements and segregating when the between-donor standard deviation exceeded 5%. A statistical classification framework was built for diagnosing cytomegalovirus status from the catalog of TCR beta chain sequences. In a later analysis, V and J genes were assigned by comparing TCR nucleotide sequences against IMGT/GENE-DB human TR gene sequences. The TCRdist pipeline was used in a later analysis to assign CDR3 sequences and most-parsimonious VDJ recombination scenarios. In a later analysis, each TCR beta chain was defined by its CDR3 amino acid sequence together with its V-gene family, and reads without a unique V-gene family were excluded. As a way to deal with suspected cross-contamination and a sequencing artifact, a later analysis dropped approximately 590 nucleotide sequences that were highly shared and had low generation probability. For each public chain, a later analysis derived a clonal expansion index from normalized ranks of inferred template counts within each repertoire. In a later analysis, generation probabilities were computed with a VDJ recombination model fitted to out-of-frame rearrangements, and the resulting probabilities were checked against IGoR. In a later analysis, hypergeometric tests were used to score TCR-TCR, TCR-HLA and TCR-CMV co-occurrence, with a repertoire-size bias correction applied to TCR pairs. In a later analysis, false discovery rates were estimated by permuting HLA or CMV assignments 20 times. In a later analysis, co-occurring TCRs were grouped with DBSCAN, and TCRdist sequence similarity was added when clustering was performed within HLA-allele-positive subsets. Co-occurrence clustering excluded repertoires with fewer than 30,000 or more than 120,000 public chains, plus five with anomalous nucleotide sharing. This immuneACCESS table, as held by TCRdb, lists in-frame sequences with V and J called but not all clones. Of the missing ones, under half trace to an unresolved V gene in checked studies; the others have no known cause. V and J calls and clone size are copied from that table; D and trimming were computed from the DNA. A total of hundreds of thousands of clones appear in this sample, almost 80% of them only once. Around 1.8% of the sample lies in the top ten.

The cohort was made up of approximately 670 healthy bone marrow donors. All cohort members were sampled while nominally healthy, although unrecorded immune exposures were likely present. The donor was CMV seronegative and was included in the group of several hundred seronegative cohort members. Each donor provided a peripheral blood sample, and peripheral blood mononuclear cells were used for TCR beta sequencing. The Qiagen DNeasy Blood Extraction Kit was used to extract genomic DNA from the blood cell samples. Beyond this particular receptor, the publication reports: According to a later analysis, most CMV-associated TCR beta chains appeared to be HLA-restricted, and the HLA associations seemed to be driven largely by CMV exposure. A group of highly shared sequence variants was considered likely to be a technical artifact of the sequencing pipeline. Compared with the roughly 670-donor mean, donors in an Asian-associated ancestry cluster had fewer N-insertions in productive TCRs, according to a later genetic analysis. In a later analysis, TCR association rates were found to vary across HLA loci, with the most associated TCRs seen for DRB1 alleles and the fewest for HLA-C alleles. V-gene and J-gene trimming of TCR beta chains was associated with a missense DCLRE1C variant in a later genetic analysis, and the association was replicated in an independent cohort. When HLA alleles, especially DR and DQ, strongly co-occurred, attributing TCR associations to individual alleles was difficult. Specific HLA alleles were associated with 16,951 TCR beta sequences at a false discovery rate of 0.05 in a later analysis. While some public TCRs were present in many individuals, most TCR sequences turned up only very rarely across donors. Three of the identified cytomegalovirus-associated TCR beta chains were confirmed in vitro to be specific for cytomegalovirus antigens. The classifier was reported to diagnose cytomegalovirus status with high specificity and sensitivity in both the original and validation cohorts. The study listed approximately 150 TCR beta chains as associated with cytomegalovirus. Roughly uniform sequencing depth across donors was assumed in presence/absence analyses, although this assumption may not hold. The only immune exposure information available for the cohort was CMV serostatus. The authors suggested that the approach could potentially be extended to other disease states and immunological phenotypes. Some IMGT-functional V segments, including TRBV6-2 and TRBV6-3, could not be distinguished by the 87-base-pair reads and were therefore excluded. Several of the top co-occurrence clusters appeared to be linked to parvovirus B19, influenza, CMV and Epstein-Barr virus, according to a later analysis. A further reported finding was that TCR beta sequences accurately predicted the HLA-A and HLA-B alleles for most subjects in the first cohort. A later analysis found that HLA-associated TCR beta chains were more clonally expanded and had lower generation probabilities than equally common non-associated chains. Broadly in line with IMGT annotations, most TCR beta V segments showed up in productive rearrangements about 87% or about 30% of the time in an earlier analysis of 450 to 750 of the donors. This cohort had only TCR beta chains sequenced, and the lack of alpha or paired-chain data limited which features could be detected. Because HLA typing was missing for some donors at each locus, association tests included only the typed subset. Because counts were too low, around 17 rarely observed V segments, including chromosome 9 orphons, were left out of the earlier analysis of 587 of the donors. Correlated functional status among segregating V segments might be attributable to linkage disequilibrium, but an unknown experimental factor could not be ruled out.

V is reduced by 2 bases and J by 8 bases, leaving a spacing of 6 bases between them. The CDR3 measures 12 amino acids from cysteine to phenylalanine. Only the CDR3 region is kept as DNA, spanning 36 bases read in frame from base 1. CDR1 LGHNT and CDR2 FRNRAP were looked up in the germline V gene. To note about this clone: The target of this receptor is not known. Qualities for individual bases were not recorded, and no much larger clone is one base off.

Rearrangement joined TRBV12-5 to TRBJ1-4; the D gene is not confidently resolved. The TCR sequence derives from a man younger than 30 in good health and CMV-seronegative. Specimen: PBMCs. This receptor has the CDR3 CASGLSGEKLFF. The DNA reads TGTGCTAGTGGTTTGTCGGGAGAAAAACTGTTTTTT.